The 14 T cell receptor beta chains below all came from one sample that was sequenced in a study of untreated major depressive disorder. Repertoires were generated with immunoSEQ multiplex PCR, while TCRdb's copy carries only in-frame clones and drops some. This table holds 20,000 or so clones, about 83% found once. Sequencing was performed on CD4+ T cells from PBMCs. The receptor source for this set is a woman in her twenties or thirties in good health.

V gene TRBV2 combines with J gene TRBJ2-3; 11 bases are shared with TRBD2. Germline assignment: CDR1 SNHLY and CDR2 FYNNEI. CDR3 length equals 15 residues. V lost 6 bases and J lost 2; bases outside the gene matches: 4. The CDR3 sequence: CASRGTSGPTDTQYF. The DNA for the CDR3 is TGTGCCAGCAGGGGGACTAGCGGACCCACAGATACGCAGTATTTT.

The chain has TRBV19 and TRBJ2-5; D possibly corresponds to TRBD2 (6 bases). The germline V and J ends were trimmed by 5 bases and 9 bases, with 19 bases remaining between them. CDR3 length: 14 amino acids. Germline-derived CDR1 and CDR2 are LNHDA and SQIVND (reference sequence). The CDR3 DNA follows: TGTGCCAGTAGTCCCCGCGGGGCGCTTTGGGCCCAGTACTTC. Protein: CASSPRGALWAQYF. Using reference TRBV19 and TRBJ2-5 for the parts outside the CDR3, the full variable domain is DGGITQSPKYLFRKEGQNVTLSCEQNLNHDAMYWYRQDPGQGLRLIYYSQIVNDFQKGDIAEGYSVSREKKESFPLTVTSAQKNPTAFYLCASSPRGALWAQYFGPGTRLLVL.

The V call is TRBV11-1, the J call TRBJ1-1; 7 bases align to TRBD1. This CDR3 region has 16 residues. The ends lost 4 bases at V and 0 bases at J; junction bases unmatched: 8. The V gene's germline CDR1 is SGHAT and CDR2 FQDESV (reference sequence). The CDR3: CASSSQGEEMNTEAFF. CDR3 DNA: TGTGCCAGCAGCTCGCAGGGGGAGGAGATGAACACTGAAGCTTTCTTT.

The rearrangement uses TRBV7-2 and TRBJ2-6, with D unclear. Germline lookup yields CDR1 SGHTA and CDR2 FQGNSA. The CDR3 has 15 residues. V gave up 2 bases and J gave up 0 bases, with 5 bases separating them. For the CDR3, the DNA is TGTGCCAGCAGCTTATCCATCTCTGGGGCCAACGTCCTGACTTTC. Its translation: CASSLSISGANVLTF.

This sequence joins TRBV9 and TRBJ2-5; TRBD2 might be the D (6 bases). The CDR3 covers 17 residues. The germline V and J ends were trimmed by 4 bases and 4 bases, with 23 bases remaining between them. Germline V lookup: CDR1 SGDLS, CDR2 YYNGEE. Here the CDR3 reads CASSPQRGGNRVETQYF. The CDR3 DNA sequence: TGTGCCAGCAGCCCTCAGAGAGGAGGGAATAGGGTAGAGACCCAGTACTTC.

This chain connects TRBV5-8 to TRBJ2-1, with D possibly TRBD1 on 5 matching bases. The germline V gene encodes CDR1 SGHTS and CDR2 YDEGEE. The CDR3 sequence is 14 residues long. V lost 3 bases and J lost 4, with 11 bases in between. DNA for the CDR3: TGTGCCAGCAGCTCATCGGACAAATACAATGAGCAGTTCTTC. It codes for CASSSSDKYNEQFF. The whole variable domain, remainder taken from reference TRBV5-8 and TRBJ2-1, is EAGVTQSPTHLIKTRGQQATLRCSPISGHTSVYWYQQALGLGLQFLLWYDEGEERNRGNFPPRFSGRQFPNYSSELNVNALELEDSALYLCASSSSDKYNEQFFGPGTRLTVL.

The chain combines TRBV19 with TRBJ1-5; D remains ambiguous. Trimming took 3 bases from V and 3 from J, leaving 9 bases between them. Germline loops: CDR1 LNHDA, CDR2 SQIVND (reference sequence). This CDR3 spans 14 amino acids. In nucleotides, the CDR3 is TGTGCCAGTAGTATCGTACGTAACAATCAGCCCCAGCATTTT. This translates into CASSIVRNNQPQHF.

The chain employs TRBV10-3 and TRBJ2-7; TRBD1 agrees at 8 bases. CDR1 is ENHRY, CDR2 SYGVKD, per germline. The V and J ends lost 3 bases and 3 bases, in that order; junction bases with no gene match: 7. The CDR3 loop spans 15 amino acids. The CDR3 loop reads CAISDYGTGVYEQYF. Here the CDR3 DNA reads TGTGCCATCAGTGACTACGGGACAGGAGTCTACGAGCAGTACTTC.

In nucleotides, the CDR3 is TGTGCCAGCAGGGAGGACCTTTATGGCTACACCTTC. Its translation: CASREDLYGYTF. The V gene is TRBV28, the J gene TRBJ1-2; D is unresolved. Trimming left V 6 bases short and J 5 bases short, with 10 bases between. The germline V gene has CDR1 MDHEN and CDR2 SYDVKM. The CDR3 runs 12 residues.

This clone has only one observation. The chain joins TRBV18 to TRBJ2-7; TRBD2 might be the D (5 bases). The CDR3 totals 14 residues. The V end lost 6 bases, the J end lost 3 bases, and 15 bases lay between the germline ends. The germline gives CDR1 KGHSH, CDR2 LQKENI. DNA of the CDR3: TGTGCCAGCTCGCCCTCTACGGGATACTACGAGCAGTACTTC. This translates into CASSPSTGYYEQYF.

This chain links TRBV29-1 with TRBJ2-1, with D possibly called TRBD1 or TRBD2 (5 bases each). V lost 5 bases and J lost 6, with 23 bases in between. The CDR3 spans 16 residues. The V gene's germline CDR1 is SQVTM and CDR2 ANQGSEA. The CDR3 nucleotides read TGCAGCGTTCGAACGGTAATTGGGGGTAAGGGCAATGAGCAGTTCTTC. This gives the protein CSVRTVIGGKGNEQFF.

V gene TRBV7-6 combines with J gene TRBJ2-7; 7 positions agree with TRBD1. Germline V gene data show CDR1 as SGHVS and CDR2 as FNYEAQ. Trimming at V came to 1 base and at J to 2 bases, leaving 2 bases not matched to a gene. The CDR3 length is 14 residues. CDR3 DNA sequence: TGTGCCAGCAGCTTAGGGGACAGAACCTACGAGCAGTACTTC. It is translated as CASSLGDRTYEQYF.

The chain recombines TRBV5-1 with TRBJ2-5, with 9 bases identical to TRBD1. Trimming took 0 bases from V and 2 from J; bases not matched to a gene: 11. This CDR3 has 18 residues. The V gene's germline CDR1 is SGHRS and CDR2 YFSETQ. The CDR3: CASSLVTGQGSAQETQYF. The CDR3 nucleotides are TGCGCCAGCAGCTTGGTCACGGGACAGGGTAGCGCACAAGAGACCCAGTACTTC.

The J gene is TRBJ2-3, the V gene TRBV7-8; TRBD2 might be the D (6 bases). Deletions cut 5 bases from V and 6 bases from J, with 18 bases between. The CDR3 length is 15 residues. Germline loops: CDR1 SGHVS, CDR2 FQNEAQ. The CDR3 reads CASSRAAGRWDTQYF. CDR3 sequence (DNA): TGTGCCAGCAGCCGAGCCGCCGGGAGATGGGATACGCAGTATTTT.